This T cell receptor beta chain was captured in a study of immune characterization of retroperitoneal liposarcoma. Germline loops: CDR1 MNHNY, CDR2 SVGAGI (reference sequence). The CDR3 has 15 amino acids. With 2 bases removed from V and 2 bases from J, the gap between germline ends came to 12 bases. TCRdb processed the PCR reads anew with MiXCR; each CDR3 protein has one entry. The sample carries some 10,000 distinct CDR3 sequences, about 27% recorded once. The source material was tumor tissue. The chain couples TRBV6-6 to TRBJ2-5; weak D call: TRBD2 (6 bases). The sequence was collected from a male donor with retroperitoneal liposarcoma. The DNA of the CDR3 is TGTGCCAGCAGTTACGGGGGGACTGTACAAGAGACCCAGTACTTC. Translated, it gives CASSYGGTVQETQYF.